This TCR beta chain was documented in a study of Graves' ophthalmopathy and Graves' hyperthyroidism. To note about this clonotype: Antigen: not known.

Germline V CDR1 and CDR2: DFQATT, SNEGSKA (reference sequence). With 6 bases clipped from V and 7 bases from J, the junction kept 7 bases outside the gene matches. This CDR3 has 14 residues. Study results and limitations: Sensitivity reached 85% to 90% and specificity 81.08% for a 13-signature model separating ophthalmopathy from stable hyperthyroidism. Most expanded clonotypes in thyroid above 0.001 frequency also showed up in blood.

TCR beta CDR3 amplification used RNA transcripts. Scientists carried out first-round RT-PCR using HTBI primers and then a second-round multiplex PCR. MiXCR was run by TCRdb on the multiplex PCR reads, yielding one entry per CDR3 protein. The profile covers approximately 380,000 distinct CDR3 sequences, with 20% to 25% appearing a single time and 2.5% to 3% taken by the ten largest. Sample: peripheral blood. The chain couples TRBV20-1 to TRBJ1-6, with 9 nucleotides matching TRBD1. The sequence was collected from a woman under 30 with stable Graves' hyperthyroidism. The CDR3 reads CSATGTGINSPLHF. The CDR3 region has the DNA TGCAGTGCAACCGGGACAGGGATAAATTCACCCCTCCACTTT.